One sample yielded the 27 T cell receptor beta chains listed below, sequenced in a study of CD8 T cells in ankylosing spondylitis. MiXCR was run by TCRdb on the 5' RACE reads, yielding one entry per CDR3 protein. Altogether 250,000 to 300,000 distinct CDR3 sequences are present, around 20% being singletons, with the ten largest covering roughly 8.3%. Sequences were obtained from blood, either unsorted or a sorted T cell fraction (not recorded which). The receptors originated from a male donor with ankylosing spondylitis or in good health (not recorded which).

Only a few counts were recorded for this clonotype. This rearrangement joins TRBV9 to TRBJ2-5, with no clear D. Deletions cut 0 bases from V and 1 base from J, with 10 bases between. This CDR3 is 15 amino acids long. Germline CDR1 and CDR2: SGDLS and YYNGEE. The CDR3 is CASSVAPDLQETQYF. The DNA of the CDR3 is TGTGCCAGCAGCGTAGCTCCGGACCTCCAAGAGACCCAGTACTTC.

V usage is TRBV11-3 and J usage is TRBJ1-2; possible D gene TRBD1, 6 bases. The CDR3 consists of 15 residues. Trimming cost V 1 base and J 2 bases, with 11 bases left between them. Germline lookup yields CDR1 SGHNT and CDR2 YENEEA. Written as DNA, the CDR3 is TGTGCCAGCAGCTTAGGACTGGGGGCGAACTATGGCTACACCTTC. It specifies CASSLGLGANYGYTF. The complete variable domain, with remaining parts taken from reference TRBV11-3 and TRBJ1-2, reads EAGVVQSPRYKIIEKKQPVAFWCNPISGHNTLYWYLQNLGQGPELLIRYENEEAVDDSQLPKDRFSAERLKGVDSTLKIQPAELGDSAVYLCASSLGLGANYGYTFGSGTRLTVV.

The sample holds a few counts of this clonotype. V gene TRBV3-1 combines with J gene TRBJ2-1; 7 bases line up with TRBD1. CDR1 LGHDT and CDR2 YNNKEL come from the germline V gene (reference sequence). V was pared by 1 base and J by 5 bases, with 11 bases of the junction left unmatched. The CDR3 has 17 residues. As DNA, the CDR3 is TGTGCCAGCAGCCAAGGTTTTTTCGACAGGGTAAACAATGAGCAGTTCTTC. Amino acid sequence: CASSQGFFDRVNNEQFF.

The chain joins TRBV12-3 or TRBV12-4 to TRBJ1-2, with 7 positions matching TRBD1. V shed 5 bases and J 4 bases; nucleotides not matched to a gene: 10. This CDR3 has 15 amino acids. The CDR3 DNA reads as TGTGCCAGCAGTGAACAGGGGCTTATAGGCTATGGCTACACCTTC. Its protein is CASSEQGLIGYGYTF.

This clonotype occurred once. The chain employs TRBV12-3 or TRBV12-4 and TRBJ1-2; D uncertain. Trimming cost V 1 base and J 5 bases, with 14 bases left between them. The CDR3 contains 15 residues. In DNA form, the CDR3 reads TGTGCCAGCAGTTTAGGGGTTGTCGGATTTTATGGCTACACCTTC. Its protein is CASSLGVVGFYGYTF.

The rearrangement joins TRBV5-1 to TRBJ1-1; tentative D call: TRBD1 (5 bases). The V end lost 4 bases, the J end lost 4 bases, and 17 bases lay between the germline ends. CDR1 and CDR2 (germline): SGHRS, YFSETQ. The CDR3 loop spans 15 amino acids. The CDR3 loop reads CASSETAGGGTEAFF. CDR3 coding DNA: TGCGCCAGCAGCGAGACGGCCGGGGGAGGCACTGAAGCTTTCTTT. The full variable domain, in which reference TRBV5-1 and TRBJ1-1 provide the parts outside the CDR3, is KAGVTQTPRYLIKTRGQQVTLSCSPISGHRSVSWYQQTPGQGLQFLFEYFSETQRNKGNFPGRFSGRQFSNSRSEMNVSTLELGDSALYLCASSETAGGGTEAFFGQGTRLTVV.

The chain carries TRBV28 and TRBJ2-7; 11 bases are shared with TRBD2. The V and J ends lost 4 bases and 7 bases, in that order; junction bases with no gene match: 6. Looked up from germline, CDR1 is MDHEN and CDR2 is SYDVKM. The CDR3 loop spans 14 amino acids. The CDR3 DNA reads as TGTGCCAGCAGTTCCCCGGGACTAGCGGATGAGCAGTACGTC. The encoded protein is CASSSPGLADEQYV.

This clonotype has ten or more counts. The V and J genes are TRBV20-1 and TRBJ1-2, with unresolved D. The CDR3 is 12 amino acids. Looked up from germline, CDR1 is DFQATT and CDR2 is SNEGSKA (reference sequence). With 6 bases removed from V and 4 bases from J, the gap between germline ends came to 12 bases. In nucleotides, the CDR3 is TGCAGTGCCGCCGATGACATCTATGGCTACACCTTC. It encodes CSAADDIYGYTF.

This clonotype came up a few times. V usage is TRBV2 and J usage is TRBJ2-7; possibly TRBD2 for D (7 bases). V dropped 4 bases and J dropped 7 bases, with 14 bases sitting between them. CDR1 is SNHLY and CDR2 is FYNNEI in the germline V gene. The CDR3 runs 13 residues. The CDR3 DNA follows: TGTGCCAGCAGTGGTATCAGGGGAGGGGAGCAGTACGTC. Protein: CASSGIRGGEQYV.

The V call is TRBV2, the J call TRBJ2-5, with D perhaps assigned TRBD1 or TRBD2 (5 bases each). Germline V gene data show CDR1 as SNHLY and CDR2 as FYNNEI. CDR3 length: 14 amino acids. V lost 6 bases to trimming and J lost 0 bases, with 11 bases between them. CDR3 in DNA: TGTGCCAGCAGCCAGGGACGGTACCAAGAGACCCAGTACTTC. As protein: CASSQGRYQETQYF.

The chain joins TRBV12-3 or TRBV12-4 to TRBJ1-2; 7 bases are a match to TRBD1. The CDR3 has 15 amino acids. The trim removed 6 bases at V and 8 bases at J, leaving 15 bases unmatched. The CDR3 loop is CASSERQGPFGGYTF. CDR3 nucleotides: TGTGCCAGCAGCGAAAGACAGGGCCCTTTTGGGGGCTACACCTTC.

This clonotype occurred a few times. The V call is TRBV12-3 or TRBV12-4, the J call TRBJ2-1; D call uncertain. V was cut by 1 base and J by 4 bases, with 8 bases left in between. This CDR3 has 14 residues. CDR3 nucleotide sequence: TGTGCCAGCAGTTTAGGGGCCGAGTACAATGAGCAGTTCTTC. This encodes CASSLGAEYNEQFF.

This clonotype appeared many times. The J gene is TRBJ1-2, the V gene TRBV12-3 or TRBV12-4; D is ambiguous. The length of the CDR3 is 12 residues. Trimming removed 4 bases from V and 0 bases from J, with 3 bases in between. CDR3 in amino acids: CASSYANYGYTF. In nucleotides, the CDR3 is TGTGCCAGCAGTTATGCTAACTATGGCTACACCTTC.

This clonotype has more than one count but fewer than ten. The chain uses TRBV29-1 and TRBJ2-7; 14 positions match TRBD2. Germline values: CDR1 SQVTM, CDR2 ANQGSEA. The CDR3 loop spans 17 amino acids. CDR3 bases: TGCAGCGGTGAAGGGACTAGCGGGAGCAGGACTTCCTACGAGCAGTACGTC. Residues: CSGEGTSGSRTSYEQYV.

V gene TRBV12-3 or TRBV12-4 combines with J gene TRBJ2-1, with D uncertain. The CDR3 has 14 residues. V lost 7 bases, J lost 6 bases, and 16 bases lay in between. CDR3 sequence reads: CASNQWGTRNEQFF. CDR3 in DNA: TGTGCCAGCAATCAGTGGGGTACACGCAATGAGCAGTTCTTC.

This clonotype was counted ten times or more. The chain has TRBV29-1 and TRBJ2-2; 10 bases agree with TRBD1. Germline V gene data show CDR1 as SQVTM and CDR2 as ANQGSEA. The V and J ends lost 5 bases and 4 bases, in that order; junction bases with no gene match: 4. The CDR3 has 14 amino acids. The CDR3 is CSVPGTGATGELFF. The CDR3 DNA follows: TGCAGCGTTCCCGGGACAGGGGCCACCGGGGAGCTGTTTTTT.

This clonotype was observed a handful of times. The CDR3 DNA follows: TGTGCCAGCAGCCCCTCAATAAGCAATCAGCCCCAGCATTTT. Protein sequence: CASSPSISNQPQHF. The chain carries TRBV7-8 and TRBJ1-5; unclear D gene. This CDR3 spans 14 amino acids. V lost 5 bases, J lost 1 base, and 9 bases lay in between. CDR1 is SGHVS, CDR2 FQNEAQ, per germline.

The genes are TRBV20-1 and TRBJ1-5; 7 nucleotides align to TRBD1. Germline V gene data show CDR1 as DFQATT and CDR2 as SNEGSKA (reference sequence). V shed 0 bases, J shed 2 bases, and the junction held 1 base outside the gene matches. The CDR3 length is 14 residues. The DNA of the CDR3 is TGCAGTGCTAGAGATACAGGGGGCAATCAGCCCCAGCATTTT. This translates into CSARDTGGNQPQHF.

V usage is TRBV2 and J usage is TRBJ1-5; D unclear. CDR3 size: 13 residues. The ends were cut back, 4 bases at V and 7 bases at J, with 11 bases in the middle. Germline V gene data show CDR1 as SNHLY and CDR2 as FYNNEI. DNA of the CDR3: TGTGCCAGCAGTGTGGATTCGAGGCAGCCCCAGCATTTT. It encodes CASSVDSRQPQHF. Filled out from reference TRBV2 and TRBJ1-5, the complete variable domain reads EPEVTQTPSHQVTQMGQEVILRCVPISNHLYFYWYRQILGQKVEFLVSFYNNEISEKSEIFDDQFSVERPDGSNFTLKIRSTKLEDSAMYFCASSVDSRQPQHFGDGTRLSIL.

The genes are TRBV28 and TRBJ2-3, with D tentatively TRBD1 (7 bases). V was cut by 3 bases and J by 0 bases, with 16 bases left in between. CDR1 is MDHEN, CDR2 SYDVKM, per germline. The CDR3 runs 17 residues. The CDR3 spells CASSLSLQGTSTDTQYF. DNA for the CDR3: TGTGCCAGCAGTTTGTCTCTACAGGGGACTAGCACAGATACGCAGTATTTT.

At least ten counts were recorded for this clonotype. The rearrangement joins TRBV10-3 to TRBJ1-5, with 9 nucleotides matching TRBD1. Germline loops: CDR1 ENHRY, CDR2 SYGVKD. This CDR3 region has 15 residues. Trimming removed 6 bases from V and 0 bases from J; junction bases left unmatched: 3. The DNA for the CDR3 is TGTGCCATCAGCCGGGACAGGGATAGCAATCAGCCCCAGCATTTT. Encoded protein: CAISRDRDSNQPQHF.

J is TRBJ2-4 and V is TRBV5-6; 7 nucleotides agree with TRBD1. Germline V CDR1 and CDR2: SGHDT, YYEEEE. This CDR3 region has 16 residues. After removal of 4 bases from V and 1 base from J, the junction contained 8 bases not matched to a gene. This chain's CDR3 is CASSRDRVVAKNIQYF. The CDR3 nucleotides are TGTGCCAGCAGCCGCGACAGGGTGGTGGCCAAAAACATTCAGTACTTC. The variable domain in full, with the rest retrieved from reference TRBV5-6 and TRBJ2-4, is DAGVTQSPTHLIKTRGQQVTLRCSPKSGHDTVSWYQQALGQGPQFIFQYYEEEERQRGNFPDRFSGHQFPNYSSELNVNALLLGDSALYLCASSRDRVVAKNIQYFGAGTRLSVL.

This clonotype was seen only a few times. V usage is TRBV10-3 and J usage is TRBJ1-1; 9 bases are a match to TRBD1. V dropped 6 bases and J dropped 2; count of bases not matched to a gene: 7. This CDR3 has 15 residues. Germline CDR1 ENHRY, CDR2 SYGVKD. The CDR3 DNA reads TGTGCCATCAGCGTAGCACAGGGGGCAAACACTGAAGCTTTCTTT. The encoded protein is CAISVAQGANTEAFF.

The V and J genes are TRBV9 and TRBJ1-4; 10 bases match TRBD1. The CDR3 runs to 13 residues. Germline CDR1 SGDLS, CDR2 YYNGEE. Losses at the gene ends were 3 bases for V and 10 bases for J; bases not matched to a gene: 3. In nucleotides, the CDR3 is TGTGCCAGCAGCGAGCGGACAGGGGGAAAACTGTTTTTT. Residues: CASSERTGGKLFF.

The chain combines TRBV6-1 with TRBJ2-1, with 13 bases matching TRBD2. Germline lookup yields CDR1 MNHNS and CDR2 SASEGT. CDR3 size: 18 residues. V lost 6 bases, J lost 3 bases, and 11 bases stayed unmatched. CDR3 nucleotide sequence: TGTGCCAGCAGATCCGGGACTAGCGGGAAGGTATTCTACAATGAGCAGTTCTTC. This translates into CASRSGTSGKVFYNEQFF.

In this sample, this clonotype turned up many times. Written as DNA, the CDR3 is TGCAGCGTTTCTAGCGGGGGGCCGGCTGGGGAGCTGTTTTTT. Its translation: CSVSSGGPAGELFF. V usage is TRBV29-1 and J usage is TRBJ2-2; TRBD2 matches 11 bases. Germline CDR1 reads SQVTM; CDR2 reads ANQGSEA. V was pared by 5 bases and J by 8 bases, with 7 bases of the junction left unmatched. This CDR3 has 14 residues.

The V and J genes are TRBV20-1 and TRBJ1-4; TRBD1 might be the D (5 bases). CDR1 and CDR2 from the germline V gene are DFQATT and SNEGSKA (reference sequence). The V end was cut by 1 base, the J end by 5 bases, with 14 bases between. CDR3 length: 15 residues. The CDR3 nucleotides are TGCAGTGCTAGAGGGCAGGGAGGAAGGAATGAAAAACTGTTTTTT. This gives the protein CSARGQGGRNEKLFF.